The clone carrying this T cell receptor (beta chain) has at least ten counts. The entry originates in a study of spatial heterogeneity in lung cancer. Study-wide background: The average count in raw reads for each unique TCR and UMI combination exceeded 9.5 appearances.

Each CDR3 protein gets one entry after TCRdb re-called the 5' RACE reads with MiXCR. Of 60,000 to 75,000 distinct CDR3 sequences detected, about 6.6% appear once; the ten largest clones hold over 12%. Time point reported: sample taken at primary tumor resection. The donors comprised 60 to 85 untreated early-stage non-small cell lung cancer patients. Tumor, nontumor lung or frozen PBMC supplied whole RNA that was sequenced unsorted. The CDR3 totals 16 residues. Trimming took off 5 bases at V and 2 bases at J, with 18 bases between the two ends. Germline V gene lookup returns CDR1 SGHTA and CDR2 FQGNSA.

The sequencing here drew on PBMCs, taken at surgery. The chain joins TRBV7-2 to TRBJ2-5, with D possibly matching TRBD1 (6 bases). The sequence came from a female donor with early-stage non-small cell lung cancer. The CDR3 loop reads CASSLTTYREQETQYF. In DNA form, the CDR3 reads TGTGCCAGCAGCCTGACGACCTACAGGGAGCAAGAGACCCAGTACTTC.